The 4 T cell receptor beta chains below come from one sample, sequenced in a study of blood T cells in healthy people across ages. It was with a sample-barcoded 5' primer and a J-beta primer mix that a second PCR of roughly 7 to 12 cycles was run. In TCRdb, the 5' RACE reads were re-called with MiXCR into one record per CDR3 protein. The data show hundreds of thousands of distinct CDR3 sequences, around 24% seen once. The same data also went into a second study, on T cells of mothers and their children.

The material sequenced was blood. These receptors were taken from a boy between 10 and 17 years old in good health.

Remarks on this clonotype: A single base separates this from a much larger clone, so it may be a read error. The gene calls are TRBV7-6 and TRBJ1-4; the D gene is possibly TRBD1 (5 bases). The CDR3 totals 18 residues. Per germline, CDR1 SGHVS and CDR2 FNYEAQ. The DNA for the CDR3 is TGTGCCGGCAGCCCAGTAATCCGACAGCCCCCAACTAATGAAAAACTGTTTTTT. Its protein product is CAGSPVIRQPPTNEKLFF.

The chain recombines TRBV7-2 with TRBJ1-1; perhaps TRBD1 as D (5 bases). The CDR3 has 13 amino acids. CDR1 SGHTA and CDR2 FQGNSA come from the germline V gene. V lost 5 bases and J lost 11, with 18 bases in between. CDR3 loop: CASSPRDPRRAFF. The DNA for the CDR3 is TGTGCCAGCAGCCCCAGGGACCCAAGGCGGGCTTTCTTT.

This clonotype has more than one count but fewer than ten. This chain uses TRBV7-6 with TRBJ2-1; no reliable D call. CDR1 is SGHVS, CDR2 FNYEAQ, per germline. V lost 3 bases to trimming and J lost 9 bases, with 12 bases between them. The CDR3 length is 13 residues. The CDR3 protein is CASSFYTSGEQFF. The DNA for the CDR3 is TGTGCCAGCAGCTTTTACACGTCCGGTGAGCAGTTCTTC.

The V call is TRBV27, the J call TRBJ2-1; TRBD1 agrees at 8 bases. The germline CDR1 and CDR2 sequences are MNHEY and SMNVEV (reference sequence). Trimming cost V 10 bases and J 7 bases; bases outside gene matches: 9. The CDR3 consists of 13 residues. CDR3 nucleotide sequence: TGTGCCACCAGCGGCAGGGGGCGGAATGAGCAGTTCTTC. This sequence encodes CATSGRGRNEQFF.